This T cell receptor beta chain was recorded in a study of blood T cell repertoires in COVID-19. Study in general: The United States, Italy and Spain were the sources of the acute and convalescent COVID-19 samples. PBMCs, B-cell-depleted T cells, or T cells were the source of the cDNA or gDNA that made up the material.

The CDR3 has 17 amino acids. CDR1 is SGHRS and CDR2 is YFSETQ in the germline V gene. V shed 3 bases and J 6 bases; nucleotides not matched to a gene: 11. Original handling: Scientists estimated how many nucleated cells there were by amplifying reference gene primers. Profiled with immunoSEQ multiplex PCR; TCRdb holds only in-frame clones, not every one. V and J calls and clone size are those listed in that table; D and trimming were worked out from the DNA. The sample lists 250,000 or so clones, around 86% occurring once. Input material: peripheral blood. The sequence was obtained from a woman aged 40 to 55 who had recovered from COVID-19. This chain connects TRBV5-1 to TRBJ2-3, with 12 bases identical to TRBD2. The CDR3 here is CASSSGTSGPVFDTQYF. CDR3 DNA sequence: TGCGCCAGCAGCTCCGGGACTAGCGGGCCCGTTTTCGATACGCAGTATTTT.